These T cell receptor beta chains were read from a single sample in a study of memory CD4+ T cells and cytomegalovirus serostatus. The repertoire was sequenced with immunoSEQ multiplex PCR; TCRdb's copy has only in-frame clones and lacks some. The table has some 95,000 clones, roughly 80% seen once. The source material was memory CD4+ T cells from blood. These receptors originate from an adult in good health and CMV-seropositive. Each CDR3 is given with its conserved first and last residue. D genes are given only for firm matches. A clone size is listed for some rows: how often the clone was seen (once, few, many), or a class if it is expanded.

d_gene	v_gene	len	j_gene	abundance	CDR3aa	CDR3nt
NA	TRBV6-1	16	TRBJ1-5	NA	CASSEVGGLGNQPQHF	TGTGCCAGCAGTGAAGTCGGGGGATTAGGCAATCAGCCCCAGCATTTT
NA	TRBV28	12	TRBJ2-7	NA	CASNGAGFEQYF	TGTGCCAGCAATGGGGCGGGCTTCGAGCAGTACTTC
TRBD2	TRBV12-5	16	TRBJ2-1	once	CASGGLGEGGGYEQFF	TGTGCTAGTGGAGGGTTGGGGGAGGGCGGTGGCTATGAGCAGTTCTTC
NA	TRBV10-3	13	TRBJ2-1	NA	CAISENGDGEQFF	TGTGCCATCAGTGAGAACGGGGATGGTGAGCAGTTCTTC
NA	TRBV4-1	15	TRBJ2-7	NA	CASSPQILAVYEQYF	TGCGCCAGCAGCCCACAAATTCTGGCGGTCTACGAGCAGTACTTC
TRBD1	TRBV25-1	17	TRBJ1-1	NA	CASSESPGQEGSGGTFF	TGTGCCAGCAGTGAATCCCCCGGACAGGAGGGGAGTGGGGGGACTTTCTTT
NA	TRBV7-9	13	TRBJ2-3	NA	CASSLVGPDTQYF	TGTGCCAGCAGCTTAGTGGGCCCAGATACGCAGTATTTT
TRBD2	TRBV7-2	15	TRBJ2-1	NA	CASSASGRGYNEQFF	TGTGCCAGCAGCGCTAGCGGGAGGGGATACAATGAGCAGTTCTTC
TRBD1	TRBV7-2	14	TRBJ1-4	few	CASSLGQGPEKLFF	TGTGCCAGCAGCTTAGGACAGGGACCTGAAAAACTGTTTTTT
NA	TRBV11-2	12	TRBJ2-5	NA	CASSLVPETQYF	TGTGCCAGCAGCTTAGTCCCAGAGACCCAGTACTTC
TRBD1	TRBV6-5	13	TRBJ1-1	NA	CASRRQGGTEAFF	TGTGCCAGCAGAAGACAGGGCGGCACTGAAGCTTTCTTT
TRBD2	TRBV7-9	15	TRBJ2-1	NA	CASSSAGVHYNEQFF	TGTGCCAGCAGCTCCGCGGGAGTGCACTACAATGAGCAGTTCTTC
NA	TRBV19	14	TRBJ2-1	few	CASSMLGGDNEQFF	TGTGCCAGTAGTATGTTAGGGGGTGACAATGAGCAGTTCTTC
NA	TRBV27	14	TRBJ1-1	NA	CASRGTYLNTEAFF	TGTGCCAGCAGGGGGACCTACTTGAACACTGAAGCTTTCTTT
NA	TRBV7-9	13	TRBJ1-5	NA	CASQTDSNQPQHF	TGTGCCAGCCAAACGGACAGCAATCAGCCCCAGCATTTT
NA	TRBV7-9	13	TRBJ2-7	NA	CASSPSGTYEQYF	TGTGCCAGCAGCCCATCGGGGACCTACGAGCAGTACTTC
TRBD2	TRBV6-5	15	TRBJ2-1	NA	CASSKRLAARDEQFF	TGTGCCAGCAGTAAACGACTAGCGGCGAGGGATGAGCAGTTCTTC
NA	TRBV7-2	12	TRBJ2-5	NA	CASTLNGETQYF	TGTGCCAGCACTCTTAATGGGGAGACCCAGTACTTC
NA	TRBV18	14	TRBJ2-2	NA	CASREAGNTGELFF	TGTGCCTCCCGCGAGGCGGGAAACACCGGGGAGCTGTTTTTT
NA	TRBV27	14	TRBJ2-5	NA	CASSVNRDQETQYF	TGTGCCAGCAGTGTGAACAGGGACCAAGAGACCCAGTACTTC
TRBD1	TRBV6-6	15	TRBJ1-2	NA	CASRDRDRPTHGYTF	TGTGCCAGCAGAGACCGGGACAGGCCTACCCATGGCTACACCTTC
NA	TRBV4-2	13	TRBJ1-5	many	CASSQEVDQPQHF	TGTGCCAGCAGCCAAGAGGTGGATCAGCCCCAGCATTTT
TRBD1	TRBV7-2	14	TRBJ1-4	few	CASSKRGRDEKLFF	TGTGCCAGCAGCAAAAGGGGGCGCGATGAAAAACTGTTTTTT
NA	TRBV10-3	13	TRBJ2-1	few	CAISDNRYNEQFF	TGTGCCATCAGTGACAACCGATACAATGAGCAGTTCTTC
TRBD2	TRBV9	17	TRBJ2-1	NA	CASSFGGDGLANNEQFF	TGTGCCAGCAGCTTCGGCGGGGACGGACTAGCGAATAATGAGCAGTTCTTC
TRBD2	TRBV11-2	16	TRBJ2-3	NA	CASSLRLAGDTDTQYF	TGTGCCAGCAGCTTGCGACTAGCGGGAGATACAGATACGCAGTATTTT
NA	TRBV9	15	TRBJ1-5	few	CASSKSPEASQPQHF	TGTGCCAGCAGCAAGAGCCCTGAGGCGAGTCAGCCCCAGCATTTT
NA	TRBV7-8	13	TRBJ2-5	few	CASSLGLQETQYF	TGTGCCAGCAGCTTAGGGTTACAAGAGACCCAGTACTTC
NA	TRBV28	11	TRBJ1-2	NA	CAVGVRRGYTF	TGTGCCGTAGGGGTTAGGAGGGGCTACACCTTC
NA	TRBV28	13	TRBJ1-6	NA	CASSGKGVTPLHF	TGTGCCAGCAGTGGGAAAGGGGTCACACCCCTCCACTTT
NA	TRBV6-6	15	TRBJ1-2	NA	CASSYSTGVYGGYTF	TGTGCCAGCAGTTACTCAACCGGGGTATACGGTGGCTACACCTTC
NA	TRBV15	15	TRBJ2-5	NA	CATSRASGHGETQYF	TGTGCCACCAGCAGAGCTTCGGGACACGGAGAGACCCAGTACTTC
TRBD1	TRBV7-2	14	TRBJ1-1	NA	CASSRQGENTEAFF	TGTGCCAGCAGCCGACAGGGTGAGAACACTGAAGCTTTCTTT
NA	TRBV7-3	13	TRBJ2-3	NA	CASSLGIKDTQYF	TGTGCCAGCAGCCTAGGAATTAAGGATACGCAGTATTTT
NA	TRBV19	17	TRBJ2-4	NA	CASSLRQTGVAKNIQYF	TGTGCCAGTAGTCTCCGACAAACAGGTGTTGCCAAAAACATTCAGTACTTC
NA	TRBV2	14	TRBJ2-3	NA	CASSPGRGADTQYF	TGTGCCAGCAGCCCGGGTAGGGGAGCGGATACGCAGTATTTT
TRBD1	TRBV27	15	TRBJ2-5	NA	CASSLRGQGTETQYF	TGTGCCAGCAGCCTCCGGGGACAGGGAACGGAGACCCAGTACTTC
TRBD1	TRBV7-3	13	TRBJ1-2	NA	CASSSGQGGGYTF	TGTGCCAGCAGCTCGGGACAGGGCGGGGGCTACACCTTC
NA	TRBV2	14	TRBJ2-3	NA	CASSANSGTDTQYF	TGTGCCAGCAGTGCAAACAGCGGCACAGATACGCAGTATTTT
NA	TRBV11-2	12	TRBJ2-3	NA	CASEGNTDTQYF	TGTGCCAGCGAGGGAAACACAGATACGCAGTATTTT
NA	TRBV30	13	TRBJ1-3	NA	CAWSSRAGNTIYF	TGTGCCTGGAGTTCGCGGGCTGGAAACACCATATATTTT